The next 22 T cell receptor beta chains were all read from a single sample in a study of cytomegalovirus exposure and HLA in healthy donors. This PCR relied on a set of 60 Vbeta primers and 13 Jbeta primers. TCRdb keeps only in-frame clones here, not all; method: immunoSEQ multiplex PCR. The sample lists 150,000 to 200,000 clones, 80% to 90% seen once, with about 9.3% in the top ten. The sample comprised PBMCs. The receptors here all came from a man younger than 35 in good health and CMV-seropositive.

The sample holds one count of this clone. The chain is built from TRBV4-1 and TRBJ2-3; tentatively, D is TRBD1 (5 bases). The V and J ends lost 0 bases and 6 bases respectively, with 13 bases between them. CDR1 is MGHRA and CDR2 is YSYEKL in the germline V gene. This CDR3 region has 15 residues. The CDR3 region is CASSQEEGVPDTQYF. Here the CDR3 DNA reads TGCGCCAGCAGCCAAGAGGAAGGGGTTCCCGATACGCAGTATTTT.

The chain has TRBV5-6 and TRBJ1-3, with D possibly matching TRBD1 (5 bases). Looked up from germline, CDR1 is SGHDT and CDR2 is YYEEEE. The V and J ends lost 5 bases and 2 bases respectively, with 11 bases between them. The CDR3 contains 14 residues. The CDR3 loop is CASSSGLTGNTIYF. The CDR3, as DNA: TGTGCCAGCAGTTCGGGACTGACTGGAAACACCATATATTTT.

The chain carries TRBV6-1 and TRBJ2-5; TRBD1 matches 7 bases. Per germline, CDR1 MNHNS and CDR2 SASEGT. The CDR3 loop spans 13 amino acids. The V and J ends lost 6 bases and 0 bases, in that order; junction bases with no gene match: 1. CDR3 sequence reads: CASRGQYQETQYF. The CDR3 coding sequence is TGTGCCAGCAGGGGACAGTACCAAGAGACCCAGTACTTC.

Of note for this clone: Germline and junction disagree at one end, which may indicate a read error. CDR3 protein: CASRIGSSGITGELFF. Written as DNA, the CDR3 is TGTGCCAGTAGGATAGGGTCTAGCGGTATTACCGGGGAGCTGTTTTTT. The chain combines TRBV19 with TRBJ2-2; 7 bases are a match to TRBD2. The CDR3 consists of 16 residues. The germline gives CDR1 LNHDA, CDR2 SQIVND (reference sequence).

CDR3 residues: CASSQERVAYEQYF. As DNA, the CDR3 is TGCGCCAGCAGCCAGGAAAGAGTAGCCTACGAGCAGTACTTC. The chain is built from TRBV5-1 and TRBJ2-7; no clear D. Germline CDR1 SGHRS, CDR2 YFSETQ. V was cut by 4 bases and J by 2 bases, with 13 bases left in between. The CDR3 totals 14 residues.

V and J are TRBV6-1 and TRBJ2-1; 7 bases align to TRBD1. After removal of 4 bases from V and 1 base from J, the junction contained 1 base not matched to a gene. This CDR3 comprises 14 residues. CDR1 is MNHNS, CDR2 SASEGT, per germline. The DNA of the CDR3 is TGTGCCAGCAGTGTGGACAGGTCCTACAATGAGCAGTTCTTC. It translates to CASSVDRSYNEQFF.

CDR3 nucleotides: TGTGCCAGCAGTGATTCCTTCTATGGCTACACCTTC. Translating gives CASSDSFYGYTF. J is TRBJ1-2 and V is TRBV6-4; D is unresolved. Trimming removed 3 bases from V and 4 bases from J, with 6 bases in between. The CDR3 covers 12 residues. From germline, CDR1 is MRHNA and CDR2 SNTAGT.

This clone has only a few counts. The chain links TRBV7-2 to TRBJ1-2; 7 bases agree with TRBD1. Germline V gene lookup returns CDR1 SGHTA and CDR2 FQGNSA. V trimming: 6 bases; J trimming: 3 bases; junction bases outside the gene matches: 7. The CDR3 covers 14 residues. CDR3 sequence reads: CASRSGGSYYGYTF. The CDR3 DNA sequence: TGTGCCAGCAGATCAGGGGGTTCTTACTATGGCTACACCTTC.

CDR3 in amino acids: CSVATRDEQFF. CDR3 bases: TGCAGCGTTGCGACCCGGGATGAGCAGTTCTTC. The gene calls are TRBV29-1 and TRBJ2-1, with unresolved D. The CDR3 loop spans 11 amino acids. The germline CDR1 and CDR2 sequences are SQVTM and ANQGSEA. V lost 4 bases and J 8 bases, leaving 9 bases between the germline ends.

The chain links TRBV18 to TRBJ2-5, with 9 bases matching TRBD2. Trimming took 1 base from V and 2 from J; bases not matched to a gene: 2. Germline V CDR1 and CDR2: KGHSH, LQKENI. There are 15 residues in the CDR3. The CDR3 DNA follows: TGTGCCAGCTCACCACTAGCGGGGGTACAAGAGACCCAGTACTTC. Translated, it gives CASSPLAGVQETQYF. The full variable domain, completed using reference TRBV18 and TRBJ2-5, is NAGVMQNPRHLVRRRGQEARLRCSPMKGHSHVYWYRQLPEEGLKFMVYLQKENIIDESGMPKERFSAEFPKEGPSILRIQQVVRGDSAAYFCASSPLAGVQETQYFGPGTRLLVL.

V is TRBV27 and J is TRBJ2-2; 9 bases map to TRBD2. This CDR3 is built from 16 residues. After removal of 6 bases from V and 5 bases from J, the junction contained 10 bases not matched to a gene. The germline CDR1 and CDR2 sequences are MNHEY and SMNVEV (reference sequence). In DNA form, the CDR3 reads TGTGCCAGCAGAGGGGTAGCGGGGGCATTGACCGGGGAGCTGTTTTTT. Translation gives CASRGVAGALTGELFF.

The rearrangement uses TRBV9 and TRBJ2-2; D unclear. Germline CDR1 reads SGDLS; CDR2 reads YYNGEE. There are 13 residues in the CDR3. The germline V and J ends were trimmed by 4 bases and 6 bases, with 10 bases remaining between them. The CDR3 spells CASSYLAAGELFF. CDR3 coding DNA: TGTGCCAGCAGCTACTTAGCCGCCGGGGAGCTGTTTTTT.

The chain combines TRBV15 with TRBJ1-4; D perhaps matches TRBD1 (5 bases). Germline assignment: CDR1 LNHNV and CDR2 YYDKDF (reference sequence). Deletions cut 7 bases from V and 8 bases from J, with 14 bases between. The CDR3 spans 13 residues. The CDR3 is CATKAGTREKLFF. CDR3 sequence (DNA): TGTGCCACCAAGGCCGGGACTCGAGAAAAACTGTTTTTT.

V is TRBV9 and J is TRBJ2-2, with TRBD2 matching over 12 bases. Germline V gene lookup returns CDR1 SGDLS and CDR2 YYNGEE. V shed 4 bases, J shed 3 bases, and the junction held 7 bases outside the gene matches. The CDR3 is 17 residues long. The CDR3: CASSFGLAGLYTGELFF. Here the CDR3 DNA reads TGTGCCAGCAGCTTTGGACTAGCGGGGTTATACACCGGGGAGCTGTTTTTT.

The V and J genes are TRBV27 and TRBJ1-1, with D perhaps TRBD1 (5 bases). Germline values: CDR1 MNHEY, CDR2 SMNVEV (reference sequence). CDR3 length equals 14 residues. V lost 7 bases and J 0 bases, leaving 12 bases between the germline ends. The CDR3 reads CASNRRGLNTEAFF. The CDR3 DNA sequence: TGTGCCAGCAATCGTAGGGGCCTGAACACTGAAGCTTTCTTT.

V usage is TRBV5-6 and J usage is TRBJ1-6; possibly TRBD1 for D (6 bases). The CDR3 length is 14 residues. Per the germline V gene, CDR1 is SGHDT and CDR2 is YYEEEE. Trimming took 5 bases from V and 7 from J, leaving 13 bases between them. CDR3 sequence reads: CASSRRGANSPLHF. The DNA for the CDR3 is TGTGCCAGCAGTCGACGGGGGGCAAATTCACCCCTCCACTTT.

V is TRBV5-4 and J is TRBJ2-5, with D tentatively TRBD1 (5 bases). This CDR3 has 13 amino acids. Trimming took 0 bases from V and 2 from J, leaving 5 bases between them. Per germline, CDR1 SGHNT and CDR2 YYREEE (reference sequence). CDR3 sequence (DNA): TGTGCCAGCAGCTTGGGACAGCAAGAGACCCAGTACTTC. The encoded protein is CASSLGQQETQYF.

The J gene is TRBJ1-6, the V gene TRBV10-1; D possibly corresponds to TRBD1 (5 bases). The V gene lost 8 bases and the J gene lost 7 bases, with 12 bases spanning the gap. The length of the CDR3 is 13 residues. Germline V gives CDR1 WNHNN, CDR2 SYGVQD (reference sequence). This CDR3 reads CASGQAINSPLHF. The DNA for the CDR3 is TGCGCCAGCGGACAAGCGATAAATTCACCCCTCCACTTT.

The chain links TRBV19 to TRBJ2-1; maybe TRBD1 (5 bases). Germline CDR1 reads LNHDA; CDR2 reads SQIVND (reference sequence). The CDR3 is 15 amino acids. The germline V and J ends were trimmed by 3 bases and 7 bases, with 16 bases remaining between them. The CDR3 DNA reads TGTGCCAGTAGTATTGGCAGGGTTGGTCAAAATGAGCAGTTCTTC. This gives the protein CASSIGRVGQNEQFF.

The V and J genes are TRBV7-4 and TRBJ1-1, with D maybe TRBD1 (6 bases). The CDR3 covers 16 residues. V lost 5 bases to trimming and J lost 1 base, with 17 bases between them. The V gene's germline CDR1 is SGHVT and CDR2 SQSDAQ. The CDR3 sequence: CASSTTAQGGNTEAFF. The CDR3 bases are TGTGCCAGCAGCACCACTGCACAGGGTGGGAACACTGAAGCTTTCTTT.

The CDR3: CASAGTSLSNEQFF. The CDR3 DNA reads as TGTGCCAGTGCCGGGACTAGTCTTTCAAATGAGCAGTTCTTC. The rearrangement joins TRBV2 to TRBJ2-1; 8 bases fit TRBD2. The V gene's germline CDR1 is SNHLY and CDR2 FYNNEI. The CDR3 runs to 14 residues. J lost 7 bases, V lost 9 bases, and 11 bases had no gene match.

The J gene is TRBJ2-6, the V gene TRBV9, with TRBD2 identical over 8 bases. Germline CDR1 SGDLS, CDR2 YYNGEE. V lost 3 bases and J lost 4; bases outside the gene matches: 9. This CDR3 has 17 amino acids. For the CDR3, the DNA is TGTGCCAGCAGCGGATCGGGGGGGCCATCGGGGGCCAACGTCCTGACTTTC. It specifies CASSGSGGPSGANVLTF.